The rows below give T cell receptor beta chains drawn from one sample of a study of cytomegalovirus exposure and HLA in healthy donors. Clones were read by immunoSEQ multiplex PCR, and TCRdb kept only the in-frame ones, dropping some. The profile covers about 76,000 clones, with under 80% appearing a single time and roughly 4.9% taken by the ten largest. The sample taken for sequencing was PBMCs. The origin of the receptors is a man aged 55 to 70 in good health and CMV-seropositive. The CDR3 runs from the conserved cysteine through the conserved F or W. Each record gives: V gene, clone size, J gene, D gene, CDR3 DNA, CDR3 protein. The D gene is left open where the match is weak. Size tells how often a clone was seen (once, few, many) or the class of an expanded clone, and some rows leave it out.

V: TRBV7-9; size: once; J: TRBJ1-4; D: TRBD1; DNA: TGTGCCAGCAGCGAACAGGGGGATGGAACTAATGAAAAACTGTTTTTT; CDR3: CASSEQGDGTNEKLFF
V: TRBV14; size: -; J: TRBJ2-7; D: -; DNA: TGTGCCAGCAGCCAAAGATTGGGGCCCTACGAGCAGTACTTC; CDR3: CASSQRLGPYEQYF
V: TRBV2; size: -; J: TRBJ1-3; D: -; DNA: TGTGCCAGCAGTGTGGAGGGGCTAATCTCTGGAAACACCATATATTTT; CDR3: CASSVEGLISGNTIYF
V: TRBV6-1; size: -; J: TRBJ2-1; D: -; DNA: TGTGCCACCAAACCGTTACTAGCAATCTATGAGCAGTTCTTC; CDR3: CATKPLLAIYEQFF
V: TRBV29-1; size: -; J: TRBJ1-5; D: -; DNA: TGCAGCCCCACTGGGGCAGGCAAAGAGCTAAGCAATCAGCCCCAGCATTTT; CDR3: CSPTGAGKELSNQPQHF
V: TRBV5-8; size: -; J: TRBJ2-6; D: -; DNA: TGTGCCAGCAGCTTGCGGGGATTCTGGGCCAACGTCCTGACTTTC; CDR3: CASSLRGFWANVLTF
V: TRBV5-1; size: few; J: TRBJ2-2; D: TRBD2; DNA: TGCGCCAGCAGCCCTGCCCCGGGACTAGCGACCGGGGAGCTGTTTTTT; CDR3: CASSPAPGLATGELFF
V: TRBV7-2; size: few; J: TRBJ1-1; D: -; DNA: TGTGCCAGCAGCTTCTCATTGGCCAGACAAAGGAACACTGAAGCTTTCTTT; CDR3: CASSFSLARQRNTEAFF
V: TRBV11-2; size: -; J: TRBJ2-7; D: -; DNA: TGTGCCAGCAGCTTAGGACGGGGAAGCTCCTACGAGCAGTACTTC; CDR3: CASSLGRGSSYEQYF
V: TRBV10-3; size: -; J: TRBJ2-2; D: TRBD2; DNA: TGTGCCATCAGTACTAGCGGGGGGGCCGGCGGGGAGCTGTTTTTT; CDR3: CAISTSGGAGGELFF
V: TRBV7-6; size: -; J: TRBJ2-3; D: TRBD2; DNA: TGTGCCAGCAGCTTAGGGCTAGCGGCTACCACAGATACGCAGTATTTT; CDR3: CASSLGLAATTDTQYF
V: TRBV7-9; size: -; J: TRBJ1-5; D: -; DNA: TGTGCCAGCAGCCCCCCCGGAGGACAGCCCCAGCATTTT; CDR3: CASSPPGGQPQHF
V: TRBV28; size: few; J: TRBJ2-7; D: -; DNA: TGTGCCAGCACCCTTTTGGGGGCCCCTTACGAGCAGTACTTC; CDR3: CASTLLGAPYEQYF
V: TRBV2; size: -; J: TRBJ1-5; D: -; DNA: TGTGCCAGCAGTGAAGGACAGAATAGCAATCAGCCCCAGCATTTT; CDR3: CASSEGQNSNQPQHF
V: TRBV7-9; size: -; J: TRBJ1-5; D: -; DNA: TGTGCCAGCAGCTCCGAGGAGGGCGGCAGGTTAGGCGGGAATCAGCCCCAGCATTTT; CDR3: CASSSEEGGRLGGNQPQHF
V: TRBV19; size: -; J: TRBJ1-4; D: -; DNA: TGTGCCAGTAGGGTGCAACTCTCAACTAATGAAAAACTGTTTTTT; CDR3: CASRVQLSTNEKLFF
V: TRBV29-1; size: -; J: TRBJ2-1; D: -; DNA: TGCAGCGTTTCAGGGCGGGGATCCTACAATGAGCAGTTCTTC; CDR3: CSVSGRGSYNEQFF
V: TRBV27; size: -; J: TRBJ2-7; D: -; DNA: TGTGCCAGCAGTTTCGGGACAAAGGAACACGAGCAGTACTTC; CDR3: CASSFGTKEHEQYF
V: TRBV7-9; size: -; J: TRBJ2-1; D: -; DNA: TGTGCCAGCAGTTACCTAGGGGTAAATGAGCAGTTCTTC; CDR3: CASSYLGVNEQFF
V: TRBV19; size: -; J: TRBJ2-3; D: -; DNA: TGTGCCAGTAGTATAGAGAGGATGACAGATACGCAGTATTTT; CDR3: CASSIERMTDTQYF
V: TRBV9; size: -; J: TRBJ2-7; D: TRBD1; DNA: TGTGCCAGCAGCGTAACTTCCGGGACAGGGGTGTACGAGCAGTACTTC; CDR3: CASSVTSGTGVYEQYF
V: TRBV28; size: -; J: TRBJ1-2; D: -; DNA: TGTGCCAGCAGTCCGACCGGGGGGAGAGGCGGCTACACCTTC; CDR3: CASSPTGGRGGYTF
V: TRBV7-3; size: -; J: TRBJ2-1; D: -; DNA: TGTGCCAGCAGCTTACGTAGCGGTGAGCAGTTCTTC; CDR3: CASSLRSGEQFF
V: TRBV7-9; size: -; J: TRBJ1-1; D: -; DNA: TGTGCCAGCAGCGCACCGGCTGGGGGGACGCATTCGAACACTGAAGCTTTCTTT; CDR3: CASSAPAGGTHSNTEAFF
V: TRBV7-3; size: -; J: TRBJ2-3; D: TRBD2; DNA: TGTGCCAGCAGCCCGGGGGGATTGCGGACAGATACGCAGTATTTT; CDR3: CASSPGGLRTDTQYF
V: TRBV9; size: -; J: TRBJ2-5; D: TRBD2; DNA: TGTGCCAGCAGCGTTAGCGGGGGGGCCATAGAGACCCAGTACTTC; CDR3: CASSVSGGAIETQYF
V: TRBV9; size: -; J: TRBJ2-7; D: -; DNA: TGTGCCAGTTCCGCGGCCAGTGGAGGCTCCTACGAGCAGTACTTC; CDR3: CASSAASGGSYEQYF
V: TRBV7-2; size: -; J: TRBJ1-2; D: -; DNA: TGTGCCAGCAGCTTATTAACAGGTGTCTATGGCTACACCTTC; CDR3: CASSLLTGVYGYTF
V: TRBV5-1; size: once; J: TRBJ1-1; D: TRBD1; DNA: TGCGCCAGCAGCTCTTTACAGGGGTTGAGAGGCACTGAAGCTTTCTTT; CDR3: CASSSLQGLRGTEAFF
V: TRBV28; size: -; J: TRBJ1-4; D: -; DNA: TGTGCCAGCAGTTTATGGCCAGGAATGAGTGAAAAACTGTTTTTT; CDR3: CASSLWPGMSEKLFF
V: TRBV29-1; size: -; J: TRBJ2-1; D: TRBD1; DNA: TGCAGCGCGGGGACAGGGGGCGGTGAGCAGTTCTTC; CDR3: CSAGTGGGEQFF
V: TRBV27; size: -; J: TRBJ2-7; D: TRBD1; DNA: TGTGCCACCCGATGGCAGGGGGCGGGGGAGCAGTACTTC; CDR3: CATRWQGAGEQYF
V: TRBV15; size: -; J: TRBJ1-2; D: TRBD1; DNA: TGTGCCACCAGCAGAGCTCAGGGGGCAGATGGCTACACCTTC; CDR3: CATSRAQGADGYTF
V: TRBV29-1; size: -; J: TRBJ2-2; D: TRBD2; DNA: TGCAGCGTTGAAGAAGTAGCGGGATGGGGCACCGGGGAGCTGTTTTTT; CDR3: CSVEEVAGWGTGELFF
V: TRBV27; size: -; J: TRBJ2-1; D: -; DNA: TGTGCCAGCAGGAAGGGACAAAGCTCCTACAATGAGCAGTTCTTC; CDR3: CASRKGQSSYNEQFF
V: TRBV5-8; size: -; J: TRBJ2-5; D: -; DNA: TGTGCCAGCAGCCGGGAGACCCAGTACTTC; CDR3: CASSRETQYF
V: TRBV6-1; size: few; J: TRBJ1-5; D: TRBD1; DNA: TGTGCCAGCAGTTTAGGGACAGGGAAACAGCCCCAGCATTTT; CDR3: CASSLGTGKQPQHF
V: TRBV30; size: once; J: TRBJ2-7; D: -; DNA: TGTGCCTGGCGCCAGGTCGGGACTCCAGGGGAGCAGTACTTC; CDR3: CAWRQVGTPGEQYF
V: TRBV6-5; size: -; J: TRBJ1-1; D: -; DNA: TGTGCCAGCAGACGGGGACAAACGAACACTGAAGCTTTCTTT; CDR3: CASRRGQTNTEAFF
V: TRBV5-4; size: -; J: TRBJ2-7; D: TRBD1; DNA: TGTGCCAGCAGCTTTCAGGGGGCCGGCGAGCAGTACTTC; CDR3: CASSFQGAGEQYF
V: TRBV5-4; size: -; J: TRBJ2-3; D: TRBD2; DNA: TGTGCCAGCAGCCCAGCGGGAGGGCGTACGACAGATACGCAGTATTTT; CDR3: CASSPAGGRTTDTQYF
V: TRBV7-8; size: -; J: TRBJ2-1; D: -; DNA: TGTGCCAGCAGCCTTGGACTAAATGAGCAGTTCTTC; CDR3: CASSLGLNEQFF
V: TRBV7-2; size: -; J: TRBJ1-2; D: TRBD1; DNA: TGTGCCAGCAGCCTTGGACAGGGCTTCTATGGCTACACCTTC; CDR3: CASSLGQGFYGYTF
V: TRBV18; size: -; J: TRBJ1-2; D: -; DNA: TGTGCCAGCTCACCACCAGGGCGGGGGCATAACTATGGCTACACCTTC; CDR3: CASSPPGRGHNYGYTF
V: TRBV21-1; size: -; J: TRBJ1-4; D: -; DNA: TGTGCCAGCAGCTATAAGACGATCCGGGACAGGAATGAAAAACTGTTTTTT; CDR3: CASSYKTIRDRNEKLFF
V: TRBV6-1; size: few; J: TRBJ2-1; D: TRBD2; DNA: TGTGCCAGCAGTCCGACTAGCGTCGGCAATGAGCAGTTCTTC; CDR3: CASSPTSVGNEQFF
V: TRBV9; size: -; J: TRBJ2-7; D: -; DNA: TGTGCCAGCAGCCCAAGCGGGCTCCCCCTCTACGAGCAGTACTTC; CDR3: CASSPSGLPLYEQYF
V: TRBV5-1; size: -; J: TRBJ2-7; D: TRBD2; DNA: TGCGCCACCTCCCCCTTGGGGGGGGCCTACGAGCAGTACTTC; CDR3: CATSPLGGAYEQYF
V: TRBV11-2; size: -; J: TRBJ1-1; D: -; DNA: TGTGCCAGCAGCTTAGTTCCCCAGAACACTGAAGCTTTCTTT; CDR3: CASSLVPQNTEAFF
V: TRBV30; size: -; J: TRBJ1-1; D: -; DNA: TGTGCCTGGAGTTCAGGTGATGGTGAAGCTTTCTTT; CDR3: CAWSSGDGEAFF
V: TRBV2; size: -; J: TRBJ2-7; D: -; DNA: TGTGCCAGCAGTGGGCAGGGAAACTACGAGCAGTACTTC; CDR3: CASSGQGNYEQYF
V: TRBV4-3; size: -; J: TRBJ2-7; D: -; DNA: TGCGCCAGCAGCCAAGATGGGACATCGATCTCCTACGAGCAGTACTTC; CDR3: CASSQDGTSISYEQYF
V: TRBV2; size: -; J: TRBJ1-1; D: -; DNA: TGTGCCAGCAGCGGGGGAAACACTGAAGCTTTCTTT; CDR3: CASSGGNTEAFF
V: TRBV13; size: -; J: TRBJ2-6; D: -; DNA: TGTGCCAGCAGCATGACAGGGACTGCTGGGGCCAACGTCCTGACTTTC; CDR3: CASSMTGTAGANVLTF
V: TRBV10-1; size: -; J: TRBJ2-5; D: -; DNA: TGCGCCAGCAGTGAAGGAGGGCCCCAAGAGACCCAGTACTTC; CDR3: CASSEGGPQETQYF
V: TRBV30; size: -; J: TRBJ2-1; D: TRBD2; DNA: TGTGCCTGGGGCGGGTCTAGCGGGCCCTACAATGAGCAGTTCTTC; CDR3: CAWGGSSGPYNEQFF
V: TRBV27; size: -; J: TRBJ2-1; D: -; DNA: TGTGCCAGCAGTTTGAACGGGTACAATGAGCGGTTCTTC; CDR3: CASSLNGYNERFF
V: TRBV9; size: few; J: TRBJ1-4; D: -; DNA: TGTGCCAGCAGCGCCACTGCAACTAATGAAAAACTGTTTTTT; CDR3: CASSATATNEKLFF
V: TRBV5-1; size: -; J: TRBJ2-7; D: -; DNA: TGCGCCAGCAGCTACTATCCCGGACTCTCCTACGAGCAGTACTTC; CDR3: CASSYYPGLSYEQYF